Here is one T cell receptor beta chain with its context. Deletions cut 1 base from V and 0 bases from J, with 10 bases between. Germline V gene data show CDR1 as MNHNS and CDR2 as SASEGT. This CDR3 contains 15 residues. Per the study methods: Researchers report that nucleated cell counts were estimated from reference gene primer amplification. The method was immunoSEQ multiplex PCR; TCRdb's version includes in-frame clones alone and lacks a portion of them. The V and J calls and the clone size are those of that table, but D and trimming were determined from the DNA. The data show some 150,000 clones, roughly 77% seen once. The sample is drawn from a study of blood T cell repertoires in COVID-19. Study-level background: From the United States, Italy and Spain came samples of acute and convalescent COVID-19.

The rearrangement links TRBV6-1 to TRBJ2-7; D call uncertain. This clonotype was obtained from a man in his sixties with acute or convalescent COVID-19. Sequences were obtained from peripheral blood. CDR3 DNA sequence: TGTGCCAGCAGTGAAGGGCAGGTTTCCTCCTACGAGCAGTACTTC. Translation: CASSEGQVSSYEQYF.